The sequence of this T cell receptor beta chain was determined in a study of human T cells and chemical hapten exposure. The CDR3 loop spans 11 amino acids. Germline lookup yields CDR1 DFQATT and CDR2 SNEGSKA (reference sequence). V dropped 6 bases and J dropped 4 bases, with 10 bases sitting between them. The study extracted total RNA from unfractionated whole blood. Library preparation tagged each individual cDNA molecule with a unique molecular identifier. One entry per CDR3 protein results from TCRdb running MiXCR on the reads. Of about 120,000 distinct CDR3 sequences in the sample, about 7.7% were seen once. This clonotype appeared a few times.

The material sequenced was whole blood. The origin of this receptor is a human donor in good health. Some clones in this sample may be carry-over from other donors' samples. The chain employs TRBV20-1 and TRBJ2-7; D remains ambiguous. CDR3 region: CSADLLYEQYF. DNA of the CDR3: TGCAGTGCCGACTTGCTTTACGAGCAGTACTTC.